This T cell receptor (beta chain) was sequenced in a study of T cells after yellow fever vaccination. The wider study: The fractions with low cell numbers were processed using SMART-Seq v4 Ultra Low Input.

5'RACE template switching produced TCR cDNA carrying a universal primer site and UMIs. In TCRdb, the 5' RACE reads were re-called with MiXCR into one record per CDR3 protein. The sample carries about 370,000 distinct CDR3 sequences, about 9.9% recorded once. In the case of this clonotype: Its antigen is currently unknown.

The study's findings and limits: There was a small share of clonotypes that showed up in both the CD4 and CD8 compartments.

The clonotype originates from a young man who received the YFV17D yellow fever vaccine. This sample comprised PBMCs, obtained on the day of the first yellow fever vaccination.

Here the CDR3 reads CASSSAGRVAKNIQYF. CDR3 DNA sequence: TGTGCCAGCAGTTCTGCCGGGAGGGTAGCCAAAAACATTCAGTACTTC. This chain links TRBV28 with TRBJ2-4; TRBD2 aligns across 8 bases. Losses at the gene ends were 4 bases for V and 0 bases for J; bases not matched to a gene: 5. CDR3 size: 16 residues. CDR1 and CDR2 (germline): MDHEN, SYDVKM.